This T cell receptor beta chain is from a study of regulatory T cells in long-lasting Graves disease. The trim removed 2 bases at V and 3 bases at J, leaving 10 bases unmatched. The CDR3 runs 15 residues. CDR1 GTSNPN and CDR2 SVGIG come from the germline V gene (reference sequence). Combining iRepertoire HTBI primers with Arm-PCR of CDR3 regions, the authors built TCR beta libraries. One entry per CDR3 protein results from TCRdb running MiXCR on the multiplex PCR reads. The table has roughly 400,000 distinct CDR3 sequences, around 20% seen once. This sample's time point: persistent/refractory GD, antithyroid drugs over 5 years with positive TRAb. The TCR library was prepared using RNA isolated from PBMCs. Graves' disease diagnosis used American Thyroid Association guidelines.

This clonotype was sampled from a female donor with Graves disease. This material consisted of peripheral blood mononuclear cells (PBMCs), taken when the disease was refractory, from a patient treated with antithyroid drugs. The rearrangement links TRBV30 to TRBJ2-7; 7 bases align to TRBD1. CDR3 sequence reads: CAWSTGDSMHYEQYF. The CDR3 DNA is TGTGCCTGGAGTACCGGGGACAGCATGCACTACGAGCAGTACTTC. The variable domain in full, completed from reference TRBV30 and TRBJ2-7, reads SQTIHQWPATLVQPVGSPLSLECTVEGTSNPNLYWYRQAAGRGLQLLFYSVGIGQISSEVPQNLSASRPQDRQFILSSKKLLLSDSGFYLCAWSTGDSMHYEQYFGPGTRLTVT.